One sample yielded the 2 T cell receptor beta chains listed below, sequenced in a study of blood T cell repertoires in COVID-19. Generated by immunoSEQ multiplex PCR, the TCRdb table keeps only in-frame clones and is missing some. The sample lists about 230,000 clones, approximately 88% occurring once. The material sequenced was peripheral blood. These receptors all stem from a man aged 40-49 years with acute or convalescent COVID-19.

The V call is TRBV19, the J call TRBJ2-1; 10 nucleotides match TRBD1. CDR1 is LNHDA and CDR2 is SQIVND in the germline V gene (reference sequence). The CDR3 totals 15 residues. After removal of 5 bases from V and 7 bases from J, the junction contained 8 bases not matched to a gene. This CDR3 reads CASSLRQGAQNEQFF. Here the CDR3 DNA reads TGTGCCAGTAGTCTGAGACAGGGGGCGCAAAATGAGCAGTTCTTC.

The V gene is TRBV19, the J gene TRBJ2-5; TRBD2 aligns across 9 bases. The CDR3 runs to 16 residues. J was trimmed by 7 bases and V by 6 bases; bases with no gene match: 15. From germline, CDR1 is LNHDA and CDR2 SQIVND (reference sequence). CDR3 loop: CASRPTGGLAMGTQYF. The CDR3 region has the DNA TGTGCCAGTAGACCTACCGGGGGACTAGCAATGGGGACCCAGTACTTC. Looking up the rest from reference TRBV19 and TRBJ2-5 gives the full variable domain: DGGITQSPKYLFRKEGQNVTLSCEQNLNHDAMYWYRQDPGQGLRLIYYSQIVNDFQKGDIAEGYSVSREKKESFPLTVTSAQKNPTAFYLCASRPTGGLAMGTQYFGPGTRLLVL.